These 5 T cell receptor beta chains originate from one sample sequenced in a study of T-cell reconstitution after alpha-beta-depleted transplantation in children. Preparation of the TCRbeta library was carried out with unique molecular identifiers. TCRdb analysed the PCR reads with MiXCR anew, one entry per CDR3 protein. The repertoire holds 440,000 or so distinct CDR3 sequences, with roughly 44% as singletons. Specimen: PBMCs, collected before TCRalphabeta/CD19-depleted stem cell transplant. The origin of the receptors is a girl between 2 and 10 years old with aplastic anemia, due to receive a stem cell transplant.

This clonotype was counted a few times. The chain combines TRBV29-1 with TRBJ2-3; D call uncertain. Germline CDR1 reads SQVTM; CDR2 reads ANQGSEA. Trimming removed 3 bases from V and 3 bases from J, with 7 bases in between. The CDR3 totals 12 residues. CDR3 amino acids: CSVEGRTDTQYF. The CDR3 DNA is TGCAGCGTTGAGGGTAGGACAGATACGCAGTATTTT.

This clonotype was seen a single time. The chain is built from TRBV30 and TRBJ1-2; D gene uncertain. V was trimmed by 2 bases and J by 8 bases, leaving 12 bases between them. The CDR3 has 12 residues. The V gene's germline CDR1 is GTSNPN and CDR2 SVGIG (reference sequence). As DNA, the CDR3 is TGTGCCTGGAGTACTCGGGGAAAAGGCTACACCTTC. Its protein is CAWSTRGKGYTF.

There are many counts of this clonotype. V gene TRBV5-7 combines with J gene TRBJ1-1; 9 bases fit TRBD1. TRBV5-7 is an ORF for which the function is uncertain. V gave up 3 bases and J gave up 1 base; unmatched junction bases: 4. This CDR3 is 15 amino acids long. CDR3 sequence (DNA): TGTGCCAGCAGCTGGGAACAGGGGGCGAACACTGAAGCTTTCTTT. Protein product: CASSWEQGANTEAFF.

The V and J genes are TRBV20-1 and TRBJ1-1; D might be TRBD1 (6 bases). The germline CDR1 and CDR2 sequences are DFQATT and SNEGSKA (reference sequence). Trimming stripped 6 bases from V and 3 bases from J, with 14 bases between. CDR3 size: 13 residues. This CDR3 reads CSAAQGSYTEAFF. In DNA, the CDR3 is TGCAGTGCAGCACAGGGATCTTACACTGAAGCTTTCTTT.

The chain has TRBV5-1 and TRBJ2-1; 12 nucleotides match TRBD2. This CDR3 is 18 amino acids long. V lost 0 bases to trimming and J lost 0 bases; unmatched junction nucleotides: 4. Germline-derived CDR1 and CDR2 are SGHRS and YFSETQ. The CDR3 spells CASSLASGRAFSYNEQFF. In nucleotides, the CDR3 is TGCGCCAGCAGCTTGGCTAGCGGGAGGGCTTTCTCCTACAATGAGCAGTTCTTC.